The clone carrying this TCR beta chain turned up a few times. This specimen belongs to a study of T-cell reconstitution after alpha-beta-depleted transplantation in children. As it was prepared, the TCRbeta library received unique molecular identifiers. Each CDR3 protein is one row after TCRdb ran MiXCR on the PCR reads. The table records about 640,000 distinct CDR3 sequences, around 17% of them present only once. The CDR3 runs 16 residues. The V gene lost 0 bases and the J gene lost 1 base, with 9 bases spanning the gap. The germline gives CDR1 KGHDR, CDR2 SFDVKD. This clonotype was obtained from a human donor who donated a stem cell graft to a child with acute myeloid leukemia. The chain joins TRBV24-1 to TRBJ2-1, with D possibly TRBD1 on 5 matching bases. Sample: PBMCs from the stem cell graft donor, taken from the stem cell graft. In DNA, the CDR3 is TGTGCCACCAGTGATTTGCAGGGTGGATCCTACAATGAGCAGTTCTTC. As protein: CATSDLQGGSYNEQFF.